The subject of this entry is one TCR beta chain. Its antigen is not identified. The source of the sample is a study of T-cell reconstitution after alpha-beta-depleted transplantation in children. Study-level points and caveats: Recipient T cells and thymic progenitors that survived gave rise to the high TCRbeta diversity observed at day 60 in some patients. It was newly produced T cells that mostly accounted for T-cell counts and diversity one year after transplant. Reportedly, alpha-beta T cells present about two months post-transplant originated from several hundred expanded clones of graft origin.

V shed 5 bases and J shed 1 base, with 9 bases lying between them. The CDR3 loop spans 12 amino acids. CDR1 is DFQATT, CDR2 SNEGSKA, per germline (reference sequence). This sample's TCRbeta library carried unique molecular identifier barcodes. Each CDR3 protein is one row after TCRdb ran MiXCR on the PCR reads. There are about a million distinct CDR3 sequences in the sample; about 26% occur only once, and roughly 31% lies in the top ten. The chain is built from TRBV20-1 and TRBJ2-7; TRBD2 might be the D (7 bases). This TCR was sampled from a boy under two years old who had a stem cell transplant for SCID, so the T cells may come from the graft donor. This material consisted of PBMCs, mostly from graft donor cells, taken 360 days after TCRalphabeta/CD19-depleted stem cell transplant. CDR3 sequence (DNA): TGCAGTGCTGAGGGGGGGTCCTACGAGCAGTACTTC. Residues: CSAEGGSYEQYF.